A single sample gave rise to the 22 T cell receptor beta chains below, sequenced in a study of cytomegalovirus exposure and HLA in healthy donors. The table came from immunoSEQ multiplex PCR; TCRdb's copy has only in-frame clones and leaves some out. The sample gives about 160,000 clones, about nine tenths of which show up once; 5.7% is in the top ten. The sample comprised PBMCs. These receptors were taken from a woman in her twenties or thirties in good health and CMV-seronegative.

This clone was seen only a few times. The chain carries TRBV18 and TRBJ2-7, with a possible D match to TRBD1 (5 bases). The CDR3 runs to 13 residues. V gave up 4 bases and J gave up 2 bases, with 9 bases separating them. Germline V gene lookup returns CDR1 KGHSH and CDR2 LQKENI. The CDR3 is CASSRSDTYEQYF. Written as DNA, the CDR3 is TGTGCCAGCTCACGATCGGACACCTACGAGCAGTACTTC.

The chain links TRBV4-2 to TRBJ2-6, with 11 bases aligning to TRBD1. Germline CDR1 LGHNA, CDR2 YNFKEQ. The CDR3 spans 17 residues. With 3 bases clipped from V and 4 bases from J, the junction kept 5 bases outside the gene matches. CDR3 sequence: CASSQRDRGDGANVLTF. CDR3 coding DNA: TGTGCCAGCAGCCAGAGGGACAGGGGGGACGGGGCCAACGTCCTGACTTTC.

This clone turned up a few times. CDR3 sequence (DNA): TGTGCCAGCAGTTTGTTCCAGGATAATTCACCCCTCCACTTT. Its translation: CASSLFQDNSPLHF. The rearrangement links TRBV28 to TRBJ1-6; D is unresolved. CDR1 and CDR2 (germline): MDHEN, SYDVKM. V was clipped by 3 bases and J by 5 bases, with 8 bases between them. The CDR3 extends over 14 amino acids.

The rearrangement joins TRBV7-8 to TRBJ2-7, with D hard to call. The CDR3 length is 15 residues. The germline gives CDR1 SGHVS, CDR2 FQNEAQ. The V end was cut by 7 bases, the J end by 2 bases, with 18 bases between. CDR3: CASTPMPARAYEQYF. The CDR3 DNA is TGTGCCAGCACCCCGATGCCGGCGAGAGCCTACGAGCAGTACTTC.

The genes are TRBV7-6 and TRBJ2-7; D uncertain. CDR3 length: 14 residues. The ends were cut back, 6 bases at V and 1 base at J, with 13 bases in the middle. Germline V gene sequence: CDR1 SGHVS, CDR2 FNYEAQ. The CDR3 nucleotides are TGTGCCAGCAGTAGTCACGAAGATTCCTACGAGCAGTACTTC. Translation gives CASSSHEDSYEQYF.

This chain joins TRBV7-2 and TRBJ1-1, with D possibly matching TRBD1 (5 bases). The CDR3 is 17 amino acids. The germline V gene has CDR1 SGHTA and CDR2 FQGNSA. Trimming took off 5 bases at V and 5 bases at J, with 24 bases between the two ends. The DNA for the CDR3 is TGTGCCAGCAGCGTACCACAAGGGGTGGGTTTAGGTACTGAAGCTTTCTTT. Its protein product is CASSVPQGVGLGTEAFF.

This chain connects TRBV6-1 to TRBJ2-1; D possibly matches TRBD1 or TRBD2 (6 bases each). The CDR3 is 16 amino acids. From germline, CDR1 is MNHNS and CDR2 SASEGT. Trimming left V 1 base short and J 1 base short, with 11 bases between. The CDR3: CASSEVGGTSYNEQFF. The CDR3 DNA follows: TGTGCCAGCAGTGAAGTTGGCGGGACATCCTACAATGAGCAGTTCTTC.

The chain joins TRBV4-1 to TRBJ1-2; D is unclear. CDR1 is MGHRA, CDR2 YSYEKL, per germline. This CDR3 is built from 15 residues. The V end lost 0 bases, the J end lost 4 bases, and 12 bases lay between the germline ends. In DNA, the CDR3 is TGCGCCAGCAGCCAAGATTTGCGGGGAAGCTATGGCTACACCTTC. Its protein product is CASSQDLRGSYGYTF.

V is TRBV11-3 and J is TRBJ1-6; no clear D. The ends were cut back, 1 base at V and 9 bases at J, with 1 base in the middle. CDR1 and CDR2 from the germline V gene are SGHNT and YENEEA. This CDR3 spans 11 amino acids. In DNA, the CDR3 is TGTGCCAGCAGCTTAGGTTCACCCCTCCACTTT. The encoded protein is CASSLGSPLHF. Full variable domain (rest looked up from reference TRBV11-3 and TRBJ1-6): EAGVVQSPRYKIIEKKQPVAFWCNPISGHNTLYWYLQNLGQGPELLIRYENEEAVDDSQLPKDRFSAERLKGVDSTLKIQPAELGDSAVYLCASSLGSPLHFGNGTRLTVT.

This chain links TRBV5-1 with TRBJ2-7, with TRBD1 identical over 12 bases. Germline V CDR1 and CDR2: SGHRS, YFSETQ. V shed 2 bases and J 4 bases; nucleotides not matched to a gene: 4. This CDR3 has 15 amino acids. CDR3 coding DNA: TGCGCCAGCAGCTTCTGGGGACAGGGGGCTTACGAGCAGTACTTC. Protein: CASSFWGQGAYEQYF.

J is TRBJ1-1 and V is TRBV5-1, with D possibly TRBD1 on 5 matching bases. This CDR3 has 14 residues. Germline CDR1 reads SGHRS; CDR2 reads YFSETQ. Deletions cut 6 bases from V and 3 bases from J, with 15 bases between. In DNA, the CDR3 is TGCGCCAGCACTTTCGGGGGGACGGACACTGAAGCTTTCTTT. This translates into CASTFGGTDTEAFF. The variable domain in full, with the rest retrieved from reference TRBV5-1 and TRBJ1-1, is KAGVTQTPRYLIKTRGQQVTLSCSPISGHRSVSWYQQTPGQGLQFLFEYFSETQRNKGNFPGRFSGRQFSNSRSEMNVSTLELGDSALYLCASTFGGTDTEAFFGQGTRLTVV.

CDR3 coding DNA: TGTGCCAGCAGCTTAATCTCGGGGCGGGGGACTGAAGCTTTCTTT. Translated: CASSLISGRGTEAFF. This chain connects TRBV7-9 to TRBJ1-1; perhaps TRBD1 as D (5 bases). Trimming removed 2 bases from V and 5 bases from J, with 15 bases in between. CDR1 is SEHNR, CDR2 FQNEAQ, per germline (reference sequence). The CDR3 has 15 residues.

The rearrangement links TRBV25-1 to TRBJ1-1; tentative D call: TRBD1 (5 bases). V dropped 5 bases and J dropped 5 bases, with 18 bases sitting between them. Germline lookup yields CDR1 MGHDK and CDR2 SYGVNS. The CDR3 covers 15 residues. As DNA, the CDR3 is TGTGCCAGCAGTAACTGGGGGGGGAGCGGAACTGAAGCTTTCTTT. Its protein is CASSNWGGSGTEAFF.

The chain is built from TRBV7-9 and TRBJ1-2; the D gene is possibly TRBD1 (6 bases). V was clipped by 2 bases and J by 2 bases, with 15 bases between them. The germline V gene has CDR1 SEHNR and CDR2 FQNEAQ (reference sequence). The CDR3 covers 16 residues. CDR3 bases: TGTGCCAGCAGCTTATTTAGCGGGACAAAGAACTATGGCTACACCTTC. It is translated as CASSLFSGTKNYGYTF.

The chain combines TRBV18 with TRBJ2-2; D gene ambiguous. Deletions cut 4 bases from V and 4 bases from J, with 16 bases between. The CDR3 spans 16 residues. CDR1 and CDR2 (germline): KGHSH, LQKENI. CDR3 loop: CASSLLSGSSTGELFF. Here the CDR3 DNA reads TGTGCCAGCTCACTTCTCTCCGGGTCAAGCACCGGGGAGCTGTTTTTT.

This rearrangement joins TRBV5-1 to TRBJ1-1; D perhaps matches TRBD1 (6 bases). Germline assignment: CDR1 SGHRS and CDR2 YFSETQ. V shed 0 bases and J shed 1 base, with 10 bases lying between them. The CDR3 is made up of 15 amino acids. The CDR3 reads CASSLEQGPNTEAFF. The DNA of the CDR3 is TGCGCCAGCAGCTTGGAACAGGGACCGAACACTGAAGCTTTCTTT.

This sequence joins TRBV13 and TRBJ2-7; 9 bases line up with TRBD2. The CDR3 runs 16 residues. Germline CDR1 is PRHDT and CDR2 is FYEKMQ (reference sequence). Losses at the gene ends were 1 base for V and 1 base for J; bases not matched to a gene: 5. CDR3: CASSLVRLAASYEQYF. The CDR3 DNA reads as TGTGCCAGCAGCTTAGTACGACTAGCGGCTTCCTACGAGCAGTACTTC. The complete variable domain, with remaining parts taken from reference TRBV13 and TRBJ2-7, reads AAGVIQSPRHLIKEKRETATLKCYPIPRHDTVYWYQQGPGQDPQFLISFYEKMQSDKGSIPDRFSAQQFSDYHSELNMSSLELGDSALYFCASSLVRLAASYEQYFGPGTRLTVT.

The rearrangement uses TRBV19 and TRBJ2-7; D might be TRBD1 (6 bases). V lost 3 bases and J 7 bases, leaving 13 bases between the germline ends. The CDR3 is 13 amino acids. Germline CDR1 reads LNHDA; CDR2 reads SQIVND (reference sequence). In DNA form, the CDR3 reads TGTGCCAGTAGTATCACAGGGTGGACGGAGCAGTACTTC. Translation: CASSITGWTEQYF.

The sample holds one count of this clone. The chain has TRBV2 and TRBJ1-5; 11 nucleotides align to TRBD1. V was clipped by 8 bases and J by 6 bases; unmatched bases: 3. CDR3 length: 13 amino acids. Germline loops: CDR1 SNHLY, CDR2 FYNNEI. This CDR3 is CASGDRGAQPQHF. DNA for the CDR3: TGTGCCAGCGGGGACAGGGGGGCTCAGCCCCAGCATTTT.

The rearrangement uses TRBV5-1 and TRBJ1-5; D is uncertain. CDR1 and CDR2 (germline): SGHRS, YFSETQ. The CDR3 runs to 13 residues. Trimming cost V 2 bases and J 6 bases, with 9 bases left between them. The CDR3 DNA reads TGCGCCAGCAGCTTAGAGGGAAGTCAGCCCCAGCATTTT. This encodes CASSLEGSQPQHF.

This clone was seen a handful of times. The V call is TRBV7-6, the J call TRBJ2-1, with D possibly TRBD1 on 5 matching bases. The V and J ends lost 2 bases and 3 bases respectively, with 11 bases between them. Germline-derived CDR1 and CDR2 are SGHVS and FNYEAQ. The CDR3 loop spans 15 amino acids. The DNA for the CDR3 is TGTGCCAGCAGCTTAACCCAGGGAAACTACAATGAGCAGTTCTTC. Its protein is CASSLTQGNYNEQFF.

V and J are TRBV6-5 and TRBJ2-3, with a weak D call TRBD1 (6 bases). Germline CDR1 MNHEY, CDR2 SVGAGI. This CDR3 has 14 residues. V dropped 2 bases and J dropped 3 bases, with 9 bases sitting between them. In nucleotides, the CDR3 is TGTGCCAGCAGTTACCGGCAGGGGACAGATACGCAGTATTTT. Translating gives CASSYRQGTDTQYF.